The present entry profiles one T cell receptor (beta chain) with its context. Its antigen target is currently unknown. Base qualities were left out, and no much larger clone turns up one base away. The data derive from a study of control samples from healthy donors and cancer patients (dated by TCRdb to about 2020). The junction shows trimming of 5 bases on V and 2 bases on J, and the gene matches do not reach 5 bases of it. The germline V gene specifies MDHEN as CDR1 and SYDVKM as CDR2. Including the terminal cysteine and phenylalanine, the CDR3 comprises 16 residues. Only CDR3 DNA is held: 48 bases, read in frame from base 1. Libraries were prepared through the immunoSEQ multiplex PCR assay. In its TCRdb copy, this immuneACCESS table keeps in-frame sequences only and misses some clones. Where compared with another copy, unresolved V genes explain less than half of these, and the others have no known cause. This sample lists nearly 200,000 clones; about 91% were detected once. The ten largest clones represent about 2% of the sample.

This sequence uses TRBV28 and TRBJ2-2; TRBD1 aligns with 10 central bases. Sequenced material: blood. The sequence came from a man aged 30-40 years in good health. The CDR3 protein: CASSPDRGPNTGELFF. DNA sequence: TGTGCCAGCAGTCCCGACAGGGGGCCCAACACCGGGGAGCTGTTTTTT.